This TCR beta chain derives from a study of identical twins. Overall study results and limits: A lower insertion count was a feature of abundant cord blood beta clonotypes, with no such feature in memory repertoires. In monozygotic twins, models underestimated the sharing of out-of-frame TCR alpha.

Comment on this clonotype: What it binds is not known.

Trimming removed 3 bases at V and 6 bases at J, with 15 bases between. The CDR3 runs to 15 residues. It was template switching that added a universal primer site, and there were unique molecular identifiers on the cDNA. One entry per CDR3 protein, called by TCRdb with MiXCR from the 5' RACE reads. The repertoire consists of approximately 490,000 distinct CDR3 sequences, with more than 20% occurring once and the leading ten covering around 0.48%. The same data also went into a second study, on yellow fever vaccine responses in identical twins. That study reports: Reportedly, the T cell response mounted by twins to vaccine seemed partly convergent, partly personalized.

The TCR sequence derives from a woman younger than 30 in good health. V usage is TRBV12-3 or TRBV12-4 and J usage is TRBJ1-5; tentative D call: TRBD1 (6 bases). The sequenced sample consisted of CD4+ T cells sorted from blood. DNA of the CDR3: TGTGCCAGCAGTTTTGGGGGCGGAAGAGGTCAGCCCCAGCATTTT. It codes for CASSFGGGRGQPQHF.